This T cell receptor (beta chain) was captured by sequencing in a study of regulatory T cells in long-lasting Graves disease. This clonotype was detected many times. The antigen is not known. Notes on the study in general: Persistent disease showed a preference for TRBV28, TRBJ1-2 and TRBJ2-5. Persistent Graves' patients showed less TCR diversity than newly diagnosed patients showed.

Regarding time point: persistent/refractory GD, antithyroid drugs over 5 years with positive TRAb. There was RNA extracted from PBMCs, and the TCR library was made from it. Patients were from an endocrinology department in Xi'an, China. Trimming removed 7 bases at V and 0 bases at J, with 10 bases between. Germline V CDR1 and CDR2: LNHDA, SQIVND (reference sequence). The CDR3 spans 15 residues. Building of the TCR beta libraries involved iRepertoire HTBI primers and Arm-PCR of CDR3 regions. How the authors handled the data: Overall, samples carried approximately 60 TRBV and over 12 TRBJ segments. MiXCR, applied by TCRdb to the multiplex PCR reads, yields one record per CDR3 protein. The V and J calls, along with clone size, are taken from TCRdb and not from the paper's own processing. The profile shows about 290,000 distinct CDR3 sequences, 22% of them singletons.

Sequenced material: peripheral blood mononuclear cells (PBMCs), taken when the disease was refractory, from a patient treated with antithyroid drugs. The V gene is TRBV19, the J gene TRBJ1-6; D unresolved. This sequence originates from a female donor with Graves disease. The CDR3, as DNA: TGTGCCAGTAAGCCCCTGAGCTCCTATAATTCACCCCTCCACTTT. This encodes CASKPLSSYNSPLHF. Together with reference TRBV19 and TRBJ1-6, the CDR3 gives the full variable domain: DGGITQSPKYLFRKEGQNVTLSCEQNLNHDAMYWYRQDPGQGLRLIYYSQIVNDFQKGDIAEGYSVSREKKESFPLTVTSAQKNPTAFYLCASKPLSSYNSPLHFGNGTRLTVT.